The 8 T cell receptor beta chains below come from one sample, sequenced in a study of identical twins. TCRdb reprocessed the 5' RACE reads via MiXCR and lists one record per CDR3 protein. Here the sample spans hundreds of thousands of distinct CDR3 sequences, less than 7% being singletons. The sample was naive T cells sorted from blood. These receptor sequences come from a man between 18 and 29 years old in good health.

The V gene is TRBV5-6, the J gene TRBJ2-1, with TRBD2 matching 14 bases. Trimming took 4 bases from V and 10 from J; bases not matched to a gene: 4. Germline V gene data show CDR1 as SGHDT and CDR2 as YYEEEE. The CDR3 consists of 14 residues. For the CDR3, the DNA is TGTGCCAGCAGCACGGGACTAGCGGGAGTCGAGCAGTTCTTC. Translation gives CASSTGLAGVEQFF.

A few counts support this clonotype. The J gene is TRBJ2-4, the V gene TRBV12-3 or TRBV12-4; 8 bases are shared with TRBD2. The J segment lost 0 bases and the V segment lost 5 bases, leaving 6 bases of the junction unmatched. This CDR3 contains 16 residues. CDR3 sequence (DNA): TGTGCCAGCAGTATTACTAGCGGCCTAGCCAAAAACATTCAGTACTTC. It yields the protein CASSITSGLAKNIQYF.

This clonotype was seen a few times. The CDR3 DNA follows: TGTGCCACCAAAGAGACTAGCGGCTACAATGAGCAGTTCTTC. Translated, it gives CATKETSGYNEQFF. The rearrangement uses TRBV3-1 and TRBJ2-1, with 9 bases matching TRBD2. Trimming removed 10 bases from V and 3 bases from J; junction bases left unmatched: 7. Germline V CDR1 and CDR2: LGHDT, YNNKEL (reference sequence). This CDR3 spans 14 amino acids.

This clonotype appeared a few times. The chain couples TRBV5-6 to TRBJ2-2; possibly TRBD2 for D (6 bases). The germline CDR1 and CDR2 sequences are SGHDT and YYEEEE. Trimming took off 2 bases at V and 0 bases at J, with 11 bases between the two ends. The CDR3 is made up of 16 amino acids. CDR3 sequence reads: CASSLPGTPNTGELFF. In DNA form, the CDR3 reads TGTGCCAGCAGCTTACCCGGGACTCCGAACACCGGGGAGCTGTTTTTT.

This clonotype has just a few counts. CDR3 sequence: CATAGAGFILVTDTQYF. CDR3 nucleotides: TGTGCCACGGCGGGGGCAGGGTTTATTTTGGTCACAGATACGCAGTATTTT. V and J are TRBV10-3 and TRBJ2-3; possibly TRBD2 for D (7 bases). Trimming shortened V by 10 bases and J by 2 bases, and 25 bases separated the two germline ends. The CDR3 extends over 17 amino acids. Germline-derived CDR1 and CDR2 are ENHRY and SYGVKD.

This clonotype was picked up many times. In nucleotides, the CDR3 is TGTGCCACTGCGGACAGGAGAGACACTGAAGCTTTCTTT. Its translation is CATADRRDTEAFF. The chain links TRBV24-1 to TRBJ1-1, with 7 bases identical to TRBD1. Trimming removed 10 bases from V and 3 bases from J; junction bases left unmatched: 7. Germline CDR1 and CDR2: KGHDR and SFDVKD. The CDR3 loop spans 13 amino acids.

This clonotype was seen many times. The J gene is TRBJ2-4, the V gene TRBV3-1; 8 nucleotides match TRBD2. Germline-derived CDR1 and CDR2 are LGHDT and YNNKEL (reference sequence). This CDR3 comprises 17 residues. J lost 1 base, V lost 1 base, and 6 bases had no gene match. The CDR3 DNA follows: TGTGCCAGCAGCCAAGCCCTGAGCGGGAGCGCCAAAAACATTCAGTACTTC. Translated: CASSQALSGSAKNIQYF.

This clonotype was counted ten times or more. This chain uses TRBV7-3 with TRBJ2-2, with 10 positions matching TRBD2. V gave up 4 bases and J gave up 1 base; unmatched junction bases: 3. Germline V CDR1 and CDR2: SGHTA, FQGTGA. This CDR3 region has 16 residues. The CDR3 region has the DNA TGTGCCAGCAGCTCAAGGACTAGCGGGAACACCGGGGAGCTGTTTTTT. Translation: CASSSRTSGNTGELFF.